Described below is a single TCR beta chain sequence and its context. The target antigen is unknown. Here immunoSEQ multiplex PCR was the method, and the copy in TCRdb shows in-frame clones only, minus some. The table shows about 38,000 clones, with over 70% occurring only once. Trimming removed 5 bases from V and 0 bases from J, with 17 bases in between. The CDR3 is 16 residues long. The germline V gene has CDR1 SGHRS and CDR2 YFSETQ. The sample originates from a study of radiotherapy plus CTLA-4 blockade in lung cancer. Overall study results and limits: Tumor-origin TCR clones grew in blood after radiotherapy plus ipilimumab. The authors reported that early blood T cell clone dynamics, with interferon-beta, best predicted response.

The rearrangement uses TRBV5-1 and TRBJ1-2, with D perhaps matching TRBD1 (5 bases). This receptor was obtained from a human donor with non-small cell lung cancer who had stable disease on radiotherapy plus ipilimumab. The sample was peripheral blood, taken from a patient treated with radiotherapy plus ipilimumab. CDR3 sequence (DNA): TGCGCCAGCAGATATACCGGGACCCCCGCTAACTATGGCTACACCTTC. Translating gives CASRYTGTPANYGYTF.